These T cell receptor beta chains were read from a single sample in a study of T-cell reconstitution after alpha-beta-depleted transplantation in children. TCRdb reanalysed the PCR reads using MiXCR and keeps one entry per CDR3 protein. The sample lists 700,000 to 950,000 distinct CDR3 sequences; approximately 15% were seen once. The sample here was PBMCs, mostly from graft donor cells, taken 360 days after TCRalphabeta/CD19-depleted stem cell transplant. These receptors originate from a male patient under 18 who had a stem cell transplant for acute lymphoblastic leukemia, so the T cells may come from the graft donor. The conserved cysteine and the conserved F or W are not part of the CDR3 here.

>TRBV7-9|TRBJ2-7
ASSLLTGDYEQY
>TRBV2|TRBJ2-3
ASTSRDYSTDTQY
>TRBV5-4|TRBJ2-1
ASSSGTSGANEQF
>TRBV12-3/TRBV12-4|TRBJ1-6
ASSSRGGNSPLH
>TRBV7-8|TRBJ2-3
ASSLLAGGPSDTQY
>TRBV12-3/TRBV12-4|TRBJ2-1
ASTGLAGVSLF
>TRBV4-1|TRBJ2-7
ASSQDRPSGTYEQY
>TRBV12-3/TRBV12-4|TRBJ2-7
ASSGGEGAGEQY
>TRBV27|TRBJ2-5
ASSPIHVRAQETQY
>TRBV4-2|TRBJ2-1
ASSQDAGFNNEQF
>TRBV20-1|TRBJ1-1
SADRDPSTEAF
>TRBV27|TRBJ2-7
ASSLSLTFSYEQY
>TRBV19|TRBJ2-1
ASSNEFDSGSGNEQF
>TRBV5-1|TRBJ2-7
ASSSRGQGALLTYEQY
>TRBV15|TRBJ2-3
ATSTLGRFADTQY
>TRBV21-1|TRBJ2-5
ASSNILGMRRQETQY
>TRBV18|TRBJ2-7
ASSPDRGPPSYEQY
>TRBV7-2|TRBJ2-7
ASSLGTYQY
>TRBV14|TRBJ2-1
ASSQDRWTGFHEQF
>TRBV29-1|TRBJ2-7
SVGGTSGTYEQY
>TRBV5-1|TRBJ2-1
ASWGIAGYNEQF
>TRBV20-1|TRBJ1-5
SARDLLGVNQPQH
>TRBV12-3/TRBV12-4|TRBJ2-7
ASRGLSAYEQY
>TRBV9|TRBJ2-5
ASSADPWGLEETQY
>TRBV19|TRBJ1-2
ASGQGTYGYT
>TRBV7-3|TRBJ2-7
ASSLTRDRVDEQY
>TRBV13|TRBJ1-2
ASSLERDRAAANYGYT
>TRBV4-2|TRBJ2-7
ASSQGSGAGMVPYEQY
>TRBV11-2|TRBJ2-7
ASNRESYEQY
>TRBV11-2|TRBJ2-1
ASSMGGSSYNEQF
>TRBV25-1|TRBJ2-1
ASSEYILGRIAGGGEQF
>TRBV28|TRBJ1-1
ASSFRDHAGNTEAF
>TRBV12-3/TRBV12-4|TRBJ1-4
ASRGQGADEKLF